A selection of T cell receptor beta chains follows, all from one sample in a study of cytomegalovirus exposure and HLA in healthy donors. Using immunoSEQ multiplex PCR, the repertoire was profiled, and TCRdb retains in-frame clones only, with some absent. The sample comprises around 300,000 clones, 80% to 90% of which are singletons, and 1.5% to 2.5% rests with the top ten. Sequenced: PBMCs. Receptor source: a middle-aged woman in good health and CMV-seropositive. The CDR3 runs from the conserved cysteine through the conserved F or W. A D gene is named only where the DNA matches it firmly. Size tells how often a clone was seen (once, few, many) or the class of an expanded clone, and some rows leave it out.

CAWRKSGSTGELFF	TGTGCCTGGAGGAAGAGCGGGAGCACCGGGGAGCTGTTTTTT	TRBV30	TRBJ2-2	TRBD2	-
CASSLTGGWTDTQYF	TGCGCCAGCAGCTTGACAGGGGGCTGGACAGATACGCAGTATTTT	TRBV5-1	TRBJ2-3	TRBD1	once
CARGQGHLDEQYF	TGTGCCAGGGGACAGGGGCACCTCGACGAGCAGTACTTC	TRBV5-6	TRBJ2-7	TRBD1	-
CASSQDRYEQYF	TGTGCCAGCAGCCAGGACAGGTACGAGCAGTACTTC	TRBV7-2	TRBJ2-7	TRBD1	-
CASSKTGLTEAFF	TGTGCCAGTAGCAAGACAGGGTTGACTGAAGCTTTCTTT	TRBV19	TRBJ1-1	TRBD1	-
CASILRQGGKLFF	TGTGCCAGCATCCTACGGCAGGGCGGCAAACTGTTTTTT	TRBV28	TRBJ1-4	-	-
CASSEAPGQGPYEQHF	TGTGCCAGCAGTGAAGCGCCGGGTCAGGGTCCCTACGAGCAGCACTTC	TRBV6-1	TRBJ2-7	-	-
CASKGQRSTDTQYF	TGTGCCAGCAAAGGTCAGCGGTCCACAGATACGCAGTATTTT	TRBV11-1	TRBJ2-3	-	-
CASSLSGTGNSPLHF	TGTGCCAGCAGTTTAAGCGGGACAGGGAATTCACCCCTCCACTTT	TRBV28	TRBJ1-6	TRBD1	-
CASSEGIGTIRGTKNIQYF	TGCGCTAGCAGCGAGGGGATTGGGACAATAAGGGGGACCAAAAACATTCAGTACTTC	TRBV4-3	TRBJ2-4	-	-
CASSLGGTGGGETQYF	TGCGCCAGCAGCTTGGGCGGGACAGGGGGCGGAGAGACCCAGTACTTC	TRBV5-1	TRBJ2-5	TRBD1	-
CASSGSTGGDNQPQHF	TGTGCCAGCAGCGGCTCGACAGGGGGAGACAATCAGCCCCAGCATTTT	TRBV5-6	TRBJ1-5	TRBD1	-
CASSLGTRSETQYF	TGTGCCAGCAGCTTAGGGACTAGAAGCGAGACCCAGTACTTC	TRBV11-2	TRBJ2-5	TRBD2	-
CASSLEASASYEQYF	TGTGCCAGCAGTTTAGAGGCTAGCGCGTCCTACGAGCAGTACTTC	TRBV27	TRBJ2-7	-	-
CASSLGLAGAYEQYF	TGCGCCAGCAGCTTGGGATTAGCGGGAGCCTACGAGCAGTACTTC	TRBV5-1	TRBJ2-7	TRBD2	-
CASSFLGQGNTGELFF	TGTGCCAGCAGCTTCCTCGGACAGGGGAACACCGGGGAGCTGTTTTTT	TRBV7-6	TRBJ2-2	TRBD1	-
CASSFPGTGYEQYF	TGTGCCAGCAGTTTCCCCGGGACAGGGTACGAGCAGTACTTC	TRBV28	TRBJ2-7	TRBD1	-
CASSIAAGTAYEQYF	TGTGCCAGTAGTATTGCGGCGGGCACAGCCTACGAGCAGTACTTC	TRBV19	TRBJ2-7	-	-
CASSPVQGVYEQYF	TGTGCCAGCAGCCCTGTACAGGGAGTCTACGAGCAGTACTTC	TRBV7-2	TRBJ2-7	-	once
CASSPDRGQYGYTF	TGTGCCAGCAGCCCTGACAGGGGGCAATATGGCTACACCTTC	TRBV2	TRBJ1-2	TRBD1	-
CATKRGGSYNEQFF	TGTGCCACCAAAAGGGGCGGAAGCTACAATGAGCAGTTCTTC	TRBV13	TRBJ2-1	-	-
CASSLGGYNEQFF	TGCGCCAGCAGCTTGGGCGGGTACAATGAGCAGTTCTTC	TRBV5-1	TRBJ2-1	-	-
CASSQAPRQGPSTDTQYF	TGCGCCAGCAGCCAAGCCCCTCGACAGGGCCCTAGCACAGATACGCAGTATTTT	TRBV4-3	TRBJ2-3	TRBD1	-
CASSLRSPVSSYEQYF	TGTGCCAGCAGCTTGAGGTCCCCGGTGAGCTCCTACGAGCAGTACTTC	TRBV7-6	TRBJ2-7	-	-
CASRGTGSSSGNTIYF	TGTGCCAGCAGGGGGACAGGTTCATCGTCTGGAAACACCATATATTTT	TRBV2	TRBJ1-3	TRBD1	once
CASSYSNPGDYGYTF	TGTGCCAGCAGTTACTCGAATCCAGGGGACTATGGCTACACCTTC	TRBV6-5	TRBJ1-2	-	-
CASSIPGQGTETQYF	TGTGCCAGTAGTATTCCGGGACAGGGGACGGAGACCCAGTACTTC	TRBV19	TRBJ2-5	TRBD1	-
CASSYNGQNTEAFF	TGTGCCAGCAGTTACAACGGACAGAACACTGAAGCTTTCTTT	TRBV6-5	TRBJ1-1	-	-
CASRGTNSPNQPQHF	TGTGCCAGCAGGGGCACGAACAGTCCAAATCAGCCCCAGCATTTT	TRBV2	TRBJ1-5	-	-
CASSPGTGDNYGYTF	TGTGCCAGCTCACCAGGGACAGGGGATAACTATGGCTACACCTTC	TRBV18	TRBJ1-2	TRBD1	-
CAWSRGSGVHGELFF	TGTGCCTGGAGTAGAGGTTCAGGGGTCCACGGGGAGCTGTTTTTT	TRBV30	TRBJ2-2	-	-
CASSLSQGLATYNEQFF	TGTGCCAGCAGCCTAAGTCAAGGACTAGCGACATACAATGAGCAGTTCTTC	TRBV4-2	TRBJ2-1	TRBD2	few
CAWGGGVGQPQHF	TGTGCCTGGGGAGGGGGCGTGGGTCAGCCCCAGCATTTT	TRBV30	TRBJ1-5	TRBD1	-
CASSLGLNTGELFF	TGTGCCAGCAGCTTGGGACTCAACACCGGGGAGCTGTTTTTT	TRBV5-6	TRBJ2-2	-	-
CASSFGGQGPDTQYF	TGTGCCAGCAGCTTCGGCGGACAGGGCCCAGATACGCAGTATTTT	TRBV11-2	TRBJ2-3	TRBD1	-
CASSQGTADYEQYF	TGCGCCAGCAGCCAAGGGACAGCCGACTACGAGCAGTACTTC	TRBV4-1	TRBJ2-7	-	-
CASSPWTGNEQFF	TGTGCCAGCAGCCCCTGGACTGGCAATGAGCAGTTCTTC	TRBV9	TRBJ2-1	-	-
CASSQPWESNEQFF	TGTGCCAGCAGCCAACCCTGGGAGAGCAATGAGCAGTTCTTC	TRBV14	TRBJ2-1	-	-
CASNNRGANTEAFF	TGTGCCAGTAATAACAGGGGGGCGAACACTGAAGCTTTCTTT	TRBV19	TRBJ1-1	TRBD1	-
CASSLAGGDDEQFF	TGTGCCAGCAGTCTAGCGGGGGGCGACGATGAGCAGTTCTTC	TRBV2	TRBJ2-1	TRBD2	-
CASSFGRWGNTEAFF	TGTGCCAGCAGCTTTGGGAGATGGGGGAACACTGAAGCTTTCTTT	TRBV7-8	TRBJ1-1	-	-
CASSFRQGAYEQYF	TGTGCCAGCAGTTTCCGACAGGGGGCTTACGAGCAGTACTTC	TRBV6-5	TRBJ2-7	TRBD1	-
CAWTLASGNEQYF	TGTGCCTGGACCCTCGCTAGCGGGAACGAGCAGTACTTC	TRBV30	TRBJ2-7	TRBD2	-
CAWRDKTRSNEKLFF	TGTGCCTGGAGGGATAAGACAAGATCTAATGAAAAACTGTTTTTT	TRBV30	TRBJ1-4	-	once
CASSPAGTSVKSGANVLTF	TGTGCCAGCAGTCCAGCCGGGACTAGCGTAAAATCTGGGGCCAACGTCCTGACTTTC	TRBV28	TRBJ2-6	TRBD2	-
CASSVGHDPTYEQYF	TGTGCCAGCAGTGTGGGACACGATCCAACCTACGAGCAGTACTTC	TRBV6-4	TRBJ2-7	-	-
CASSPTGQGYNEQFF	TGTGCCAGCTCACCAACCGGACAGGGGTACAATGAGCAGTTCTTC	TRBV18	TRBJ2-1	TRBD1	-
CASSPLTSGLAKNSQYF	TGTGCCAGTAGTCCCCTGACTAGCGGCCTAGCCAAAAACAGTCAGTACTTC	TRBV19	TRBJ2-4	TRBD2	-
CASSALAGGLNTGELFF	TGTGCCAGCAGCGCTCTAGCGGGAGGCTTAAACACCGGGGAGCTGTTTTTT	TRBV9	TRBJ2-2	TRBD2	-
CASSLVAGADTQYF	TGCGCCAGCAGCTTGGTAGCGGGAGCAGATACGCAGTATTTT	TRBV5-1	TRBJ2-3	TRBD2	-
CASSEGYAEKLFF	TGTGCCAGCAGTGAAGGCTATGCTGAAAAACTGTTTTTT	TRBV2	TRBJ1-4	-	-
CASSSGVYDYNEQFF	TGTGCCAGCAGCTCAGGTGTCTACGACTACAATGAGCAGTTCTTC	TRBV7-9	TRBJ2-1	-	-
CASSLARLAFRETQYF	TGTGCCAGCAGCTTAGCGCGACTAGCGTTTCGAGAGACCCAGTACTTC	TRBV7-8	TRBJ2-5	TRBD2	-